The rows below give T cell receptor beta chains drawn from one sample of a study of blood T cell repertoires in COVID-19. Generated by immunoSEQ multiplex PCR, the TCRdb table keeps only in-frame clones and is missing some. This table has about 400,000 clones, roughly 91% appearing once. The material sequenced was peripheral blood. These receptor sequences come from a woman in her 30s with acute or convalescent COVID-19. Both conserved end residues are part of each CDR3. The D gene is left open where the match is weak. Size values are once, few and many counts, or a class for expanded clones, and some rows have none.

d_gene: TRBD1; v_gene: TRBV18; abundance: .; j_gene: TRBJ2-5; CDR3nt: TGTGCCAGCTCGCCCGGGACAGGGTCTTCGGAGACCCAGTACTTC; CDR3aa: CASSPGTGSSETQYF
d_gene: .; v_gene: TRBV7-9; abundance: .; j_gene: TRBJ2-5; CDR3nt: TGTGCCAGCAGCTTAGCGCTAGGTAGCGGACAAGAGACCCAGTACTTC; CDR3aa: CASSLALGSGQETQYF
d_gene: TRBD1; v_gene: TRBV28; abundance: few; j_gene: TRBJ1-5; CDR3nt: TGTGCCAGCAGACCCACAGGGGGCCGTTCTCAGCCCCAGCATTTT; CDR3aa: CASRPTGGRSQPQHF
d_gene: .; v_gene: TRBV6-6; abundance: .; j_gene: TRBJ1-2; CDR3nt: TGTGCCAGCACCCTCACGGGGGGACCCGACTATGGCTACACCTTC; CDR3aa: CASTLTGGPDYGYTF
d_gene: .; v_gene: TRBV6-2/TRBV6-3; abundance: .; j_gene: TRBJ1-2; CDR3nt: TGTGCCAGCAGTGGGGCGGGGCGAACACTCTATGGCTACACCTTC; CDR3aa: CASSGAGRTLYGYTF
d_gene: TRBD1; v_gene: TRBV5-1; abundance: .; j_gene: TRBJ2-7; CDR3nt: TGCGCCAGCAGCTACGGACAGGGGCGGGGGCAGTACTTC; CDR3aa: CASSYGQGRGQYF
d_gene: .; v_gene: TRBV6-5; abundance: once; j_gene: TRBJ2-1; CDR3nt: TGTGCCAGCAGTTATGCAGGGAAAAGGTATGAGCAGTTCTTC; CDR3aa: CASSYAGKRYEQFF
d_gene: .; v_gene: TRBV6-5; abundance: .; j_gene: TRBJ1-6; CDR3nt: TGTGCCAGCAGTTCCTTGACACCTAATAATTCACCCCTCCACTTT; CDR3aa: CASSSLTPNNSPLHF
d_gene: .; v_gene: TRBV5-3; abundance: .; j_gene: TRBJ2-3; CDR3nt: TGTGCCAGAAGCTTGCTAAGATCAGGGGGGAGCACAGATACGCAGTATTTT; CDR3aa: CARSLLRSGGSTDTQYF
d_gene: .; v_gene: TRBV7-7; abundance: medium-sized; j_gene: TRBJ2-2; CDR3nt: TGTGCCAGCAGCTTCACCCGGGGCACCGGGGAGCTGTTTTTT; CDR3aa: CASSFTRGTGELFF
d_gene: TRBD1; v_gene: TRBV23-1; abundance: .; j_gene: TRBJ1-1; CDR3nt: TGCGCCAGCAGTCAAGGTGGCGCAGGGGGCTTGAACACTGAAGCTTTCTTT; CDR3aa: CASSQGGAGGLNTEAFF
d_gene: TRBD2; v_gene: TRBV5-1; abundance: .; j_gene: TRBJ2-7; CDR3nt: TGCGCCAGCAGCCTAGGACTAGCGGGGGCCTCTACCTACGAGCAGTACTTC; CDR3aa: CASSLGLAGASTYEQYF
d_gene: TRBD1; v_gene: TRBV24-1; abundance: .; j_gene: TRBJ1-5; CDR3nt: TGTGCCACCAGTGAATCTCCCGGACAGGTCAATCAGCCCCAGCATTTT; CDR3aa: CATSESPGQVNQPQHF
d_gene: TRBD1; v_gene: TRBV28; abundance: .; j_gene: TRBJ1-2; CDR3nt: TGTGCCAGCAGGGAACAGGGGAGCTATGGCTACACCTTC; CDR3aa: CASREQGSYGYTF
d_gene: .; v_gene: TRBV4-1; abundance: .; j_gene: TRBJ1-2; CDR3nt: TGCGCCAGCAGCCAACATACCGAGAAGACTCACTATGGCTACACCTTC; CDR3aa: CASSQHTEKTHYGYTF
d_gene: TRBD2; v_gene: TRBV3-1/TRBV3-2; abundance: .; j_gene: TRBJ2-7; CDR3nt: TGTGCCAGCTCCCCCAGCGGGGAATCCTACGAGCAGTACTTC; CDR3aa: CASSPSGESYEQYF
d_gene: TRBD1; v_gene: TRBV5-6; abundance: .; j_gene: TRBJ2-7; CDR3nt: TGTGCCAGCAGCTTAGGGACAGGGACCTACGAGCAGTACTTC; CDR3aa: CASSLGTGTYEQYF
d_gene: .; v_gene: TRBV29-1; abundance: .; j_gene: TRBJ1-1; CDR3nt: TGCAGCGTTGAAGTTTGGCAGGGCGGTACGGGCACTGAAGCTTTCTTT; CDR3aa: CSVEVWQGGTGTEAFF
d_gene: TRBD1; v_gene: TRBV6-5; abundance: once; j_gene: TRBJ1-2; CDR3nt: TGTGCCAGCATACGGACAGGGGAAATGGACTATGGCTACACCTTC; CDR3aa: CASIRTGEMDYGYTF
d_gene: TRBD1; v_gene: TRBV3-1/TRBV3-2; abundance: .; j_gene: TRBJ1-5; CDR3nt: TGTGCCAGCAGGGGACAGGGAGATAGCAATCAGCCCCAGCATTTT; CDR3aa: CASRGQGDSNQPQHF
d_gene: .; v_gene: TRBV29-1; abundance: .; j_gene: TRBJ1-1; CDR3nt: TGCAGCGTTGTTTGGGGGCGAGACACTGAAGCTTTCTTT; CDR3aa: CSVVWGRDTEAFF
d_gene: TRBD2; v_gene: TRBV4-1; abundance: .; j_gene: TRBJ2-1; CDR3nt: TGCGCCAGCAGCCAAGAAAGAGGACTAGCCAACAATGAGCAGTTCTTC; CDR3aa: CASSQERGLANNEQFF
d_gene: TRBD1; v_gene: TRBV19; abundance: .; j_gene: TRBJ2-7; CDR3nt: TGTGCCAGTAGTCCAGGGACAGGCCCCAGCGAGCAGTACTTC; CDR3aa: CASSPGTGPSEQYF
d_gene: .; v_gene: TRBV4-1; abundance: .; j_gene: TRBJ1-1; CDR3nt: TGCGCCAGCAGCCGACAGATAGAGATGAACACTGAAGCTTTCTTT; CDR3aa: CASSRQIEMNTEAFF
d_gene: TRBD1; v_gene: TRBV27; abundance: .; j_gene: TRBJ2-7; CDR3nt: TGTGCCAGCACGAAGGGGGGACAGGGGATCAGCGAGCAGTACTTC; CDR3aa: CASTKGGQGISEQYF
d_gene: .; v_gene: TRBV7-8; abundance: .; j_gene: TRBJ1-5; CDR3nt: TGTGCCAGCAGCTTATCAGGGGCCCTTGGCAATCAGCCCCAGCATTTT; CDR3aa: CASSLSGALGNQPQHF
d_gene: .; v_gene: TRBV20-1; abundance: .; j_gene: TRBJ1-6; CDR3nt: TGCAGTGCTAGTTCGGGTTTTAATAATTCACCCCTCCACTTT; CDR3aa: CSASSGFNNSPLHF
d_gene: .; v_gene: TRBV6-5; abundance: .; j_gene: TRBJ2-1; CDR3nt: TGTGCCAGCAACCCGGGGGATTCGTACAATGAGCAGTTCTTC; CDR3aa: CASNPGDSYNEQFF
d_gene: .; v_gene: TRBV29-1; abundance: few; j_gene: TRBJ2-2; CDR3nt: TGCAGCATCGGCCACGGCAGCGGTCGACCGGGGGAGCTGTTTTTT; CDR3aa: CSIGHGSGRPGELFF
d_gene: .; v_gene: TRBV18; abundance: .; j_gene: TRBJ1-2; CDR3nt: TGTGCCAGCGCTCCGATAACTTCGGAGGCGGGGGCCTCGTATGGCTACACCTTC; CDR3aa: CASAPITSEAGASYGYTF
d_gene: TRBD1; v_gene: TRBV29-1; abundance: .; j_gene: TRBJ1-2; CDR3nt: TGCAGCGTTGAAGATCGAGGACAGGGGGCGCCTGGCTACACCTTC; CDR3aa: CSVEDRGQGAPGYTF
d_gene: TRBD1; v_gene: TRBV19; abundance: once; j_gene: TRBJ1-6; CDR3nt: TGTGCCAGTAGTATAGACAACACAGGGGTAAATTCACCCCTCCACTTT; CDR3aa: CASSIDNTGVNSPLHF
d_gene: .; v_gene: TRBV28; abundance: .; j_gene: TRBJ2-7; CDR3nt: TGTGCCAGCAGTTCCACGGGACAATCCTACGAGCAGTACTTC; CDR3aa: CASSSTGQSYEQYF
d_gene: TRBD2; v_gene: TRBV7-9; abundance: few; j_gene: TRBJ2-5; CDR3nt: TGTGCCAGCACCCCTGAAAGCGGGGGGGCGGTAGAGACCCAGTACTTC; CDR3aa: CASTPESGGAVETQYF
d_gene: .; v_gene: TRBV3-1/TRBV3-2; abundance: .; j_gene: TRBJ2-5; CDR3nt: TGTGCCAGCAGCCCGGGACTGGGGGTAGGGGAGACCCAGTACTTC; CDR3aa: CASSPGLGVGETQYF
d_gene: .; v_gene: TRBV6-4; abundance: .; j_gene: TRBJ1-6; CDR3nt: TGTGCCAGCAGTGACAGTCAGAATTCACCCCTCCACTTT; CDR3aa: CASSDSQNSPLHF
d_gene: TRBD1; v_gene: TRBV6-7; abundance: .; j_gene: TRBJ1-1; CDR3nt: TGTGCCAGCAGTTACATTTCGTTGGAGGGACAGGGGTTGGACACTGAAGCTTTCTTT; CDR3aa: CASSYISLEGQGLDTEAFF
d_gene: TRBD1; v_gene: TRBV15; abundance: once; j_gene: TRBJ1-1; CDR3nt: TGTGCCACCAGCAGGGGGACAGGCCTTCGAACTGAAGCTTTCTTT; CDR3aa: CATSRGTGLRTEAFF
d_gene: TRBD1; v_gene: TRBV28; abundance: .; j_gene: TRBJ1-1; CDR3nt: TGTGCCAGCAGTTTACGGGCCCCGACAGGGAAAAGGGGCACTGAAGCTTTCTTT; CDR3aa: CASSLRAPTGKRGTEAFF
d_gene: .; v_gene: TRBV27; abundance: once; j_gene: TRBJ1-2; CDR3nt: TGTGCCAGCGGACGTGAGGGATTGGATGGCTACACCTTC; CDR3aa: CASGREGLDGYTF
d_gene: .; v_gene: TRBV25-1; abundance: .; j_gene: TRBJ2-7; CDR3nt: TGTGCCAGCAGTGGGTCCAGGACCTACGAGCAGTACTTC; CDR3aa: CASSGSRTYEQYF
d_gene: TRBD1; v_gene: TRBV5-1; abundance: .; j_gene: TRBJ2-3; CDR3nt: TGCGCCAGCAGCCCTGGACAGGTCTCAGATACGCAGTATTTT; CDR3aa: CASSPGQVSDTQYF
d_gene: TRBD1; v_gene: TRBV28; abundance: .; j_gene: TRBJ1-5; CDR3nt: TGTGCCAGCAGTTCTCAATTCCAGGGGGCGCGAGGTCAGCCCCAGCATTTT; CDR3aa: CASSSQFQGARGQPQHF
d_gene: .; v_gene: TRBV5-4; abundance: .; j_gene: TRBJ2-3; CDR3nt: TGTGCCAGCAGCCCAGGTGGGGGCCAGGGCACAGATACGCAGTATTTT; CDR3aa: CASSPGGGQGTDTQYF
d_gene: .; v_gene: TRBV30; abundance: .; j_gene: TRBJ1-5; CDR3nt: TGTGCCTGGAGTGGGCCTAGGGGCGGCAATCAGCCCCAGCATTTT; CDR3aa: CAWSGPRGGNQPQHF
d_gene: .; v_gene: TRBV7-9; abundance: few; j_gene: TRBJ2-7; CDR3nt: TGTGCCAGCAGCATTAGTTTGTCCTACGAGCAGTACTTC; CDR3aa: CASSISLSYEQYF
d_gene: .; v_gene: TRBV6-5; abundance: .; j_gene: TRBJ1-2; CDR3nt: TGTGCCAGCAGACTCCGTGGGGGGGATGGCTACACCTTC; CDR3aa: CASRLRGGDGYTF